This T cell receptor beta chain comes out of a study of identifying expanded T cells in peripheral blood. Assay: immunoSEQ multiplex PCR; the TCRdb copy retains only in-frame clones and omits some. The sample includes over 100,000 clones, around 88% seen only once; the top ten take 13% to 15%. During the collection period, no donor immune events like infections were recorded. V was pared by 6 bases and J by 3 bases, with 2 bases between. Germline V CDR1 and CDR2: MGHDK, SYGVNS. CDR3 length: 10 amino acids. This clone showed up just a few times. Its target is unknown. Study-wide points: Roughly 1.2 clones differed between technical replicates, versus 16.4 and 19 over time. Approximately 2-week clone count variance significantly increased as total template count grew.

Sequenced: blood. This TCR was recovered from a person aged 18 to 70 in good health. The chain couples TRBV25-1 to TRBJ1-2; D remains unclear. The CDR3 loop reads CASRDYGYTF. CDR3 coding DNA: TGTGCCAGCAGGGACTATGGCTACACCTTC.